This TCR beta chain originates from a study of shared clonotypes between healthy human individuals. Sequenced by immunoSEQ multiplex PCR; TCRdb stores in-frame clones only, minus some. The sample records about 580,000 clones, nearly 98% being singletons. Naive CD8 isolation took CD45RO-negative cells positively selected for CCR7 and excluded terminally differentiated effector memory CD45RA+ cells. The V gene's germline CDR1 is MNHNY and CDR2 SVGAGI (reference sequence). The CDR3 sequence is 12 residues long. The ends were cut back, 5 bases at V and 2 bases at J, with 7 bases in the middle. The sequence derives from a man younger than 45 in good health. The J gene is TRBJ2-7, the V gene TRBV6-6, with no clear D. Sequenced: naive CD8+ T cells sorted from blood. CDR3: CASSDNAYEQYF. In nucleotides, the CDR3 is TGTGCCAGCAGTGACAATGCCTACGAGCAGTACTTC.